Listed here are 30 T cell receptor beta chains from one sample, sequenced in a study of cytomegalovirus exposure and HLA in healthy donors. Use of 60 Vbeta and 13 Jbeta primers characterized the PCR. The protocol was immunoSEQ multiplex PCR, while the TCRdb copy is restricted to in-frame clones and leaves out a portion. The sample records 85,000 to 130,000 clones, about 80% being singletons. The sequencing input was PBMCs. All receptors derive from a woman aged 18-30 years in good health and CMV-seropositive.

CDR3 in DNA: TGTGCCAGCAGTTTAAGGACAGGGCCGAGATCTGAAGCTTTCTTT. Amino acid sequence: CASSLRTGPRSEAFF. The chain uses TRBV28 and TRBJ1-1; 8 positions agree with TRBD1. Looked up from germline, CDR1 is MDHEN and CDR2 is SYDVKM. Trimming removed 2 bases from V and 6 bases from J; junction bases left unmatched: 8. This CDR3 has 15 amino acids. The full variable domain, rest sourced from reference TRBV28 and TRBJ1-1, is DVKVTQSSRYLVKRTGEKVFLECVQDMDHENMFWYRQDPGLGLRLIYFSYDVKMKEKGDIPEGYSVSREKKERFSLILESASTNQTSMYLCASSLRTGPRSEAFFGQGTRLTVV.

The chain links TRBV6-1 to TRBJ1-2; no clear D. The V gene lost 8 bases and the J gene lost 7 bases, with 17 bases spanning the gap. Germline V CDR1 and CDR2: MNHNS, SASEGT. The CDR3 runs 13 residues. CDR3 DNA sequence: TGTGCCAGCCTGGAACCGCGGACTGGTGGCTACACCTTC. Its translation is CASLEPRTGGYTF.

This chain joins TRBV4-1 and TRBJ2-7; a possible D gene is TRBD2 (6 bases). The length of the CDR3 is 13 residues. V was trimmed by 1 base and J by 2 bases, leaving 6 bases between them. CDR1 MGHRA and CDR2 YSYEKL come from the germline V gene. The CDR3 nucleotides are TGCGCCAGCAGCCAAGCGGGAGCCTACGAGCAGTACTTC. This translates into CASSQAGAYEQYF.

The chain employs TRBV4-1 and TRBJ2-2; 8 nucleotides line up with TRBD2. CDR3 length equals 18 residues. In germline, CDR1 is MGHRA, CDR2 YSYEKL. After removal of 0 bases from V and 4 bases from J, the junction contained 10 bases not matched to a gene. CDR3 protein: CASSQEKVLAGITGELFF. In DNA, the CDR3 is TGCGCCAGCAGCCAAGAAAAGGTGCTAGCGGGTATCACCGGGGAGCTGTTTTTT.

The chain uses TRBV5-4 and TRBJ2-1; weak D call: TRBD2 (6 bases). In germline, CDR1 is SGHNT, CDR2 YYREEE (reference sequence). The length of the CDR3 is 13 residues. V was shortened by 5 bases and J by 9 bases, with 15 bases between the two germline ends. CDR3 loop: CASSSGLQSEQFF. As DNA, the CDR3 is TGTGCCAGCAGTTCGGGACTTCAGAGTGAGCAGTTCTTC.

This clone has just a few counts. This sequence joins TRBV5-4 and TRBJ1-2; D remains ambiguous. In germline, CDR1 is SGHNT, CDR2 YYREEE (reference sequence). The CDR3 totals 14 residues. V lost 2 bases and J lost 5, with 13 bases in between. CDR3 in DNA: TGTGCCAGCAGCTTCCGAGATCCCATTTATGGCTACACCTTC. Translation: CASSFRDPIYGYTF.

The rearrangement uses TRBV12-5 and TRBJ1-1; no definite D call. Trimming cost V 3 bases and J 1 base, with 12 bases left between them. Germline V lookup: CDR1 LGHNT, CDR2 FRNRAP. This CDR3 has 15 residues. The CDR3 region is CASGFAPKANTEAFF. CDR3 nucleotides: TGTGCTAGTGGTTTCGCCCCTAAAGCGAACACTGAAGCTTTCTTT.

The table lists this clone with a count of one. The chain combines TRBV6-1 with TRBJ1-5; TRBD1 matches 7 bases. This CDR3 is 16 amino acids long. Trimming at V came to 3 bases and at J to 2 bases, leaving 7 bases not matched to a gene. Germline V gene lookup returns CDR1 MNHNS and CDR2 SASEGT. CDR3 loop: CASSDRQGGGNQPQHF. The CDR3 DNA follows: TGTGCCAGCAGTGACAGACAGGGTGGAGGCAATCAGCCCCAGCATTTT.

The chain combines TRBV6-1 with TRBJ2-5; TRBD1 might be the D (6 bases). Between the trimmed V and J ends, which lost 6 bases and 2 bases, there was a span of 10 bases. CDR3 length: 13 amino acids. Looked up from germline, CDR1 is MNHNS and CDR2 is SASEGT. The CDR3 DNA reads TGTGCCAGCAGCGGACAGACGCAAGAGACCCAGTACTTC. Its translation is CASSGQTQETQYF.

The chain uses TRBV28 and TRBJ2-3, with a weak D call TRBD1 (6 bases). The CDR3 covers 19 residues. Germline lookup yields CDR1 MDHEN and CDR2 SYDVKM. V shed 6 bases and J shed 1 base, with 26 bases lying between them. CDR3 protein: CASSPSTDRNGKRTDTQYF. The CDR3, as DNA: TGTGCCAGCAGCCCGAGTACTGACAGGAATGGAAAACGCACAGATACGCAGTATTTT. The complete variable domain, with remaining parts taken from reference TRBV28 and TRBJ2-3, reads DVKVTQSSRYLVKRTGEKVFLECVQDMDHENMFWYRQDPGLGLRLIYFSYDVKMKEKGDIPEGYSVSREKKERFSLILESASTNQTSMYLCASSPSTDRNGKRTDTQYFGPGTRLTVL.

The CDR3 DNA reads TGCGCCAGCAGTCGGGACAGGGGCCATCCATTGAACACTGAAGCTTTCTTT. Translation: CASSRDRGHPLNTEAFF. The chain couples TRBV4-1 to TRBJ1-1; 10 positions match TRBD1. The ends lost 6 bases at V and 0 bases at J; junction bases unmatched: 10. From germline, CDR1 is MGHRA and CDR2 YSYEKL. The length of the CDR3 is 17 residues.

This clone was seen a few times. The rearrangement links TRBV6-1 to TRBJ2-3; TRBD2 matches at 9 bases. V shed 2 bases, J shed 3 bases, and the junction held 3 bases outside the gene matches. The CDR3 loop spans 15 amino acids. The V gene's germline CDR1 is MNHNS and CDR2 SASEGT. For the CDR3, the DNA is TGTGCCAGCAGTGAATACGCGGGGGGGACAGATACGCAGTATTTT. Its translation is CASSEYAGGTDTQYF.

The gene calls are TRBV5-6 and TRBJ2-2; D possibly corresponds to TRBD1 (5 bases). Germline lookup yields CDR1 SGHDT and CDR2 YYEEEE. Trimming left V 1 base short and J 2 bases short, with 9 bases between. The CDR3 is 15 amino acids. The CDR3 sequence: CASSLPGQNTGELFF. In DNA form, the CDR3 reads TGTGCCAGCAGCTTGCCAGGACAAAACACCGGGGAGCTGTTTTTT.

CDR3: CASSLLGGASDQPQHF. CDR3 sequence (DNA): TGTGCCAGCAGTCTCCTTGGGGGGGCATCCGATCAGCCCCAGCATTTT. J is TRBJ1-5 and V is TRBV28, with D perhaps matching TRBD1 (6 bases). This CDR3 is 16 amino acids long. Germline CDR1 and CDR2: MDHEN and SYDVKM. V lost 5 bases, J lost 5 bases, and 19 bases lay in between.

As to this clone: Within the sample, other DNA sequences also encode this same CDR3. CDR3 bases: TGTGCCAGCAGCTACACGGGGGGGAACACTGAAGCTTTCTTT. Amino acids: CASSYTGGNTEAFF. The genes are TRBV6-5 and TRBJ1-1, with D maybe TRBD1 (5 bases). This CDR3 region has 14 residues. The germline V gene encodes CDR1 MNHEY and CDR2 SVGAGI. V was shortened by 6 bases and J by 1 base, with 12 bases between the two germline ends.

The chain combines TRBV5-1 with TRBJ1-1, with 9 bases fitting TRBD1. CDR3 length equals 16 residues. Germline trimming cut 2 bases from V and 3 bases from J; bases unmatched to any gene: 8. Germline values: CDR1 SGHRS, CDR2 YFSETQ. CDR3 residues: CASSFLWTGADTEAFF. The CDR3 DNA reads TGCGCCAGCAGCTTTTTATGGACAGGGGCTGACACTGAAGCTTTCTTT.

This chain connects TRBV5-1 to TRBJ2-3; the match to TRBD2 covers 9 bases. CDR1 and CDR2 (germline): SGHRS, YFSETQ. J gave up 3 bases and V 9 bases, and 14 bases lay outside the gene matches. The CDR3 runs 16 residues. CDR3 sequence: CATKAGGFFETDTQYF. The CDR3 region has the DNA TGCGCCACCAAAGCGGGAGGATTCTTTGAGACAGATACGCAGTATTTT.

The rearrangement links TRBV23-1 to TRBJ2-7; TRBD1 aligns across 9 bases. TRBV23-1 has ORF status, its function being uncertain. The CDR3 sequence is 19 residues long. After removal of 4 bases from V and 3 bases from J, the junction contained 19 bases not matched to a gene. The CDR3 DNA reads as TGCGCCAGCAGTCGCGGACAGGGGTTTGCTGTAAATGGGAACTACGAGCAGTACTTC. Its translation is CASSRGQGFAVNGNYEQYF.

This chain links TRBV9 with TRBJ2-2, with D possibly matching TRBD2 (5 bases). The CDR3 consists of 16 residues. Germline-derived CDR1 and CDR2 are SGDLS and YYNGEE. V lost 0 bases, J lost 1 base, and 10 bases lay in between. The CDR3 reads CASSVVGAGNTGELFF. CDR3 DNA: TGTGCCAGCAGCGTAGTCGGTGCGGGGAACACCGGGGAGCTGTTTTTT. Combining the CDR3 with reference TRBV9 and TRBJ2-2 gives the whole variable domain DSGVTQTPKHLITATGQRVTLRCSPRSGDLSVYWYQQSLDQGLQFLIQYYNGEERAKGNILERFSAQQFPDLHSELNLSSLELGDSALYFCASSVVGAGNTGELFFGEGSRLTVL.

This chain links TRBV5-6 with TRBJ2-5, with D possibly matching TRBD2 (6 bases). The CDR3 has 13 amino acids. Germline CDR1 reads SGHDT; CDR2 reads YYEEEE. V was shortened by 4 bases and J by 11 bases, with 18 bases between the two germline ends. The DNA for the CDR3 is TGTGCCAGCAGCCTCGGAGGCGGGACGGAACAGTACTTC. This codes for CASSLGGGTEQYF.

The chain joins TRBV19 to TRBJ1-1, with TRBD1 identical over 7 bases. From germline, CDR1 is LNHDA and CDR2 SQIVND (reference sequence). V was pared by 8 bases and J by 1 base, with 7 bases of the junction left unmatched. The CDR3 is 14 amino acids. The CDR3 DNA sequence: TGTGCCAGTTCGACCCCAGGGGGGAACACTGAAGCTTTCTTT. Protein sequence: CASSTPGGNTEAFF.

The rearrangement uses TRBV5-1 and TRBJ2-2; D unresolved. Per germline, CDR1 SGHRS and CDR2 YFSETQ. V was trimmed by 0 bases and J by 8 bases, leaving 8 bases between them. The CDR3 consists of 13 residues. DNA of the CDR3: TGCGCCAGCAGCTTGGAACGCGCGGGGGAGCTGTTTTTT. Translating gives CASSLERAGELFF.

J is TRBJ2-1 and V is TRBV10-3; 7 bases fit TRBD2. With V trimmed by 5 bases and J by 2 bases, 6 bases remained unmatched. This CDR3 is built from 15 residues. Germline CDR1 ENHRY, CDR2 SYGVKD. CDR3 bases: TGTGCCATCAGTCCTCACGGGGGGACCTACAATGAGCAGTTCTTC. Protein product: CAISPHGGTYNEQFF.

This CDR3 is CASSHPGQVSYEQYF. The CDR3 coding sequence is TGTGCCAGTAGCCATCCGGGACAGGTCTCCTACGAGCAGTACTTC. This sequence joins TRBV19 and TRBJ2-7; TRBD1 agrees at 8 bases. CDR1 is LNHDA, CDR2 SQIVND, per germline (reference sequence). V shed 6 bases, J shed 0 bases, and the junction held 7 bases outside the gene matches. CDR3 length equals 15 residues.

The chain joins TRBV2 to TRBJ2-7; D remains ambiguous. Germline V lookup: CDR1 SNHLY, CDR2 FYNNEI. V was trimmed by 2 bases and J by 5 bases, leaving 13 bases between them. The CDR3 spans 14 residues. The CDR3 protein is CASSETNQAHEQYF. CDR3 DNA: TGTGCCAGCAGTGAAACCAACCAAGCCCACGAGCAGTACTTC.

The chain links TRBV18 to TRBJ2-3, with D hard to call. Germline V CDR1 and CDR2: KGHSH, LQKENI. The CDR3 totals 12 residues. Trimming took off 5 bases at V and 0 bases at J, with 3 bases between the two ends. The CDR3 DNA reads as TGTGCCAGCTCATCTAGCACAGATACGCAGTATTTT. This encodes CASSSSTDTQYF.

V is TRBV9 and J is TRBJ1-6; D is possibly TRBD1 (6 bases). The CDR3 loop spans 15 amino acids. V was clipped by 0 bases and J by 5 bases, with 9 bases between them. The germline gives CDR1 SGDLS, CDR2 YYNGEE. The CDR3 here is CASSVAGVDNSPLHF. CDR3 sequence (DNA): TGTGCCAGCAGCGTAGCAGGGGTAGATAATTCACCCCTCCACTTT.

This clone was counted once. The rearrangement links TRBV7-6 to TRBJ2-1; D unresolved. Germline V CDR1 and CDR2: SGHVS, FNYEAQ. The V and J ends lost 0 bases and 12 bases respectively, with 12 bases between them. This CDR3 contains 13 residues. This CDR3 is CASSLATAPRQFF. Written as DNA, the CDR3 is TGTGCCAGCAGCTTAGCTACGGCCCCTAGGCAGTTCTTC.

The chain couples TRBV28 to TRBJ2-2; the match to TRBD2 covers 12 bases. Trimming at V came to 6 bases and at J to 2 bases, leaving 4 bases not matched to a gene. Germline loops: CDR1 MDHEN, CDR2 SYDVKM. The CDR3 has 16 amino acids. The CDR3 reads CASSTGLAGNTGELFF. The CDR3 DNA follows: TGTGCCAGCAGCACGGGACTAGCGGGCAACACCGGGGAGCTGTTTTTT.

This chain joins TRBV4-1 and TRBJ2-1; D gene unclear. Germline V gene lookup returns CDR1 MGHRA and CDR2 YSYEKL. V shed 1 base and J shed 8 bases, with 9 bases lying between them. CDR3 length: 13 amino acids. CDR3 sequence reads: CASSQVRFYEQFF. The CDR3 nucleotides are TGCGCCAGCAGCCAAGTCCGGTTCTATGAGCAGTTCTTC.